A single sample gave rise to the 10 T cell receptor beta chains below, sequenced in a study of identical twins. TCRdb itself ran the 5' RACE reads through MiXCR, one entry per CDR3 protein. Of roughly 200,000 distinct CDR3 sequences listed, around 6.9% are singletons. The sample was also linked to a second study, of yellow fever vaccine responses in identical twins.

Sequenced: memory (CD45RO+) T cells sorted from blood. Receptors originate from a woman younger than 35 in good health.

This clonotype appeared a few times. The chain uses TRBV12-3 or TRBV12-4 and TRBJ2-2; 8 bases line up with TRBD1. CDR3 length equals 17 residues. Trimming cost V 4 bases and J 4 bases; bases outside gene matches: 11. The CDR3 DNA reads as TGTGCCAGCAGTTGGCAAGGCCCGACAGGGGCCACCGGGGAGCTGTTTTTT. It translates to CASSWQGPTGATGELFF.

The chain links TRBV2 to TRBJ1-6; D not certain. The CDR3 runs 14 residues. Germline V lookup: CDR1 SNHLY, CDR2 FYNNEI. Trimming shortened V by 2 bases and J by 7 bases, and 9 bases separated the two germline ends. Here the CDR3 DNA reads TGTGCCAGCAGTGAAACTGAGTGGAATTCACCCCTCCACTTT. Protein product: CASSETEWNSPLHF.

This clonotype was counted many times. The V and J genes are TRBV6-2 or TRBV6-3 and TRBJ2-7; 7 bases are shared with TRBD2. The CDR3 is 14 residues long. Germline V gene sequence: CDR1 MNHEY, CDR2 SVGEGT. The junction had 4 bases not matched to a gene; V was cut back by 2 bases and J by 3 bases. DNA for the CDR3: TGTGCCAGCAGTTACCGCGGGAGCCACTACGAGCAGTACTTC. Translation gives CASSYRGSHYEQYF.

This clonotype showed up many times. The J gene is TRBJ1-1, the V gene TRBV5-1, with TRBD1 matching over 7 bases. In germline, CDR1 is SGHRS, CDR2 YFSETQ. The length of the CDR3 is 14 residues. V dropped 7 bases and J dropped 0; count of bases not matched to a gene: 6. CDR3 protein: CASRQQGMNTEAFF. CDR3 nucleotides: TGCGCCAGCCGACAACAGGGGATGAACACTGAAGCTTTCTTT. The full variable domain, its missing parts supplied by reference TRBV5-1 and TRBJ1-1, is KAGVTQTPRYLIKTRGQQVTLSCSPISGHRSVSWYQQTPGQGLQFLFEYFSETQRNKGNFPGRFSGRQFSNSRSEMNVSTLELGDSALYLCASRQQGMNTEAFFGQGTRLTVV.

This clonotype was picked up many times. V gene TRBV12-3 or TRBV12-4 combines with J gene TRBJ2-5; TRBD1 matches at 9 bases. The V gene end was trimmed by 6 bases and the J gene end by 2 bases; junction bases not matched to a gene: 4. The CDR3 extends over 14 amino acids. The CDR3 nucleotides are TGTGCCAGCAGCCCCGGACAGGGGCAAGAGACCCAGTACTTC. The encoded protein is CASSPGQGQETQYF.

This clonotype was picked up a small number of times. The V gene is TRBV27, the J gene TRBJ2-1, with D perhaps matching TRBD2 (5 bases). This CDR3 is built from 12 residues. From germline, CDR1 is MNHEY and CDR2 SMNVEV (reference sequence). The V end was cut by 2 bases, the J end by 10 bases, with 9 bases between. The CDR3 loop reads CASSLRGSEQFF. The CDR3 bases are TGTGCCAGCAGTTTAAGAGGGAGCGAGCAGTTCTTC.

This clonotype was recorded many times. The CDR3 protein is CATSRGRGHEQYF. CDR3 nucleotides: TGTGCCACCAGCAGAGGCAGGGGCCACGAGCAGTACTTC. V usage is TRBV15 and J usage is TRBJ2-7; D is perhaps TRBD1 (6 bases). Trimming cost V 1 base and J 5 bases, with 9 bases left between them. The CDR3 consists of 13 residues. Per the germline V gene, CDR1 is LNHNV and CDR2 is YYDKDF (reference sequence). Supplemented by reference TRBV15 and TRBJ2-7, the full variable domain reads DAMVIQNPRYQVTQFGKPVTLSCSQTLNHNVMYWYQQKSSQAPKLLFHYYDKDFNNEADTPDNFQSRRPNTSFCFLDIRSPGLGDTAMYLCATSRGRGHEQYFGPGTRLTVT.

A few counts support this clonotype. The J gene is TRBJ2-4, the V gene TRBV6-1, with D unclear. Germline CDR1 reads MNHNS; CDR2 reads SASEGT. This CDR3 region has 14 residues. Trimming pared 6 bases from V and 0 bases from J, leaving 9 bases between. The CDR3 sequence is CASREQLAKNIQYF. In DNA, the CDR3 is TGTGCCAGCAGAGAACAGTTAGCCAAAAACATTCAGTACTTC.

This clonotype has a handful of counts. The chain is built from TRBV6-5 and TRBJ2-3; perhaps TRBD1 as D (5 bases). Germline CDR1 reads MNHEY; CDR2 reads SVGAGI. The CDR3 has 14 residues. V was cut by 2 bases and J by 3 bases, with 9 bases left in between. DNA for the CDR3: TGTGCCAGCAGTTACGGCCAGGGAACAGATACGCAGTATTTT. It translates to CASSYGQGTDTQYF.

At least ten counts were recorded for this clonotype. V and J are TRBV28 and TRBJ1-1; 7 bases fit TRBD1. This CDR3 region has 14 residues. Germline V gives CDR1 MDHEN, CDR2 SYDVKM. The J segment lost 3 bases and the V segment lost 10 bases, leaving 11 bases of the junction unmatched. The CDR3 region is CATRQGPLDTEAFF. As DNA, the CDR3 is TGTGCCACCAGACAGGGTCCCTTGGACACTGAAGCTTTCTTT.